The T cell receptor beta chain under discussion was sequenced for a study of blood T cell repertoires in COVID-19. Across the study: Italy, Spain and the United States were the sources of the convalescent and acute COVID-19 samples.

The V and J ends lost 6 bases and 8 bases respectively, with 16 bases between them. The germline CDR1 and CDR2 sequences are MNHNY and SVGAGI (reference sequence). This CDR3 contains 13 residues. Authors' analysis steps: Researchers report that nucleated cell counts were estimated from reference gene primer amplification. Clones were sequenced by immunoSEQ multiplex PCR, and TCRdb holds only the in-frame ones, with some missing. The V and J calls and the clone size are those of that table, but D and trimming were determined from the DNA. This sample has about 140,000 clones, with 80% found just once.

This sequence originates from a man aged 70 or older who had recovered from COVID-19. Sequences were obtained from peripheral blood. This chain connects TRBV6-6 to TRBJ1-2; perhaps TRBD1 as D (5 bases). CDR3 region: CASSIDSSEGYTF. The CDR3 DNA is TGTGCCAGCAGCATCGACAGCTCGGAAGGCTACACCTTC.